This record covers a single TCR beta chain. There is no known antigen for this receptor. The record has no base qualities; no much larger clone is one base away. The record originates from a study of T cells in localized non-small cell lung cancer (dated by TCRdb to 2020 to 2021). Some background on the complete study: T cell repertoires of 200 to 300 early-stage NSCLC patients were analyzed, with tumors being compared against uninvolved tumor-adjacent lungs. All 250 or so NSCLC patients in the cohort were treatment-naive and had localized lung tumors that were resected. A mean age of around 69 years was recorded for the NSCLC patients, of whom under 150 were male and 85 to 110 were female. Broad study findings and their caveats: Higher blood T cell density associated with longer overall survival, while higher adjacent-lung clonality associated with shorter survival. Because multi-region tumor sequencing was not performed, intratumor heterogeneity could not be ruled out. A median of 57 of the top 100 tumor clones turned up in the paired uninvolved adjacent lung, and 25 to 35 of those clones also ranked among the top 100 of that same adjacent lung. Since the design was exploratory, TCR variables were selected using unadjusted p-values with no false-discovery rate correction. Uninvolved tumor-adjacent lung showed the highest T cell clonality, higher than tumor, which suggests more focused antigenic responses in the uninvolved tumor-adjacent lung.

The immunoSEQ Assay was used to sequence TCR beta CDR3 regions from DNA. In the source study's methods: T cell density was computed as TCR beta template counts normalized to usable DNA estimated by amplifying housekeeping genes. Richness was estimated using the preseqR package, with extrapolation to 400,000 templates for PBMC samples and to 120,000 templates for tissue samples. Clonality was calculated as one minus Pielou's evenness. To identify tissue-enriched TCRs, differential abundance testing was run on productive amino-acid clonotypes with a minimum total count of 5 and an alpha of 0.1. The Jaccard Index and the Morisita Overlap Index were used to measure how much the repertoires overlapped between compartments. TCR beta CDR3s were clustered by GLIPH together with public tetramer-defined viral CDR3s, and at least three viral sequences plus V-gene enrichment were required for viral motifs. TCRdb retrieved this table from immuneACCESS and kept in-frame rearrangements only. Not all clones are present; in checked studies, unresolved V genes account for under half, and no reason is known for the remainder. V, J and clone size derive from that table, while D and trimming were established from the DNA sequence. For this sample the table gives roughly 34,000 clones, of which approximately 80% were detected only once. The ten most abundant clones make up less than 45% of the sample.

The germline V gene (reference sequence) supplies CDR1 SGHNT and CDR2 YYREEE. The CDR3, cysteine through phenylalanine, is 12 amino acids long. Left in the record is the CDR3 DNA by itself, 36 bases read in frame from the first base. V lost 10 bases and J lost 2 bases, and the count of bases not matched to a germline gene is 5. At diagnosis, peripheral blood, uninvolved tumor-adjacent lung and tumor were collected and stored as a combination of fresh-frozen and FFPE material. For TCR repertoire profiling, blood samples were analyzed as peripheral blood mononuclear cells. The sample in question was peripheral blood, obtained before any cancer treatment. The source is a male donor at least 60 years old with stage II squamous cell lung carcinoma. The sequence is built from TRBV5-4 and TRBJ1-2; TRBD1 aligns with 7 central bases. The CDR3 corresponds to CAVPGQNYGYTF. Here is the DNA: TGTGCCGTCCCGGGACAGAACTATGGCTACACCTTC.